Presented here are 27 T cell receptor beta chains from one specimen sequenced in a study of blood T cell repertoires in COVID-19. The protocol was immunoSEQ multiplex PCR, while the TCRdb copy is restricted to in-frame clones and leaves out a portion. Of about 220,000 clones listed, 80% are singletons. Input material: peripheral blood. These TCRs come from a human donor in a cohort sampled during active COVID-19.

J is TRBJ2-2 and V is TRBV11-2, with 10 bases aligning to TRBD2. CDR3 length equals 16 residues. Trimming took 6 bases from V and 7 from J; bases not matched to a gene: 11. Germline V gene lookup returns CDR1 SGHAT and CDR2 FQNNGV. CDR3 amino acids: CASSYIRTSGGGELFF. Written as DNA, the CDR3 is TGTGCCAGCAGTTATATCCGGACTAGCGGAGGCGGGGAGCTGTTTTTT.

This CDR3 reads CASSIEGSGELRSYGYTF. CDR3 sequence (DNA): TGTGCCAGTAGTATAGAAGGCAGTGGAGAACTACGATCCTATGGCTACACCTTC. The chain joins TRBV19 to TRBJ1-2; D remains ambiguous. V lost 0 bases to trimming and J lost 4 bases, with 21 bases between them. Germline V lookup: CDR1 LNHDA, CDR2 SQIVND (reference sequence). This CDR3 is built from 18 residues.

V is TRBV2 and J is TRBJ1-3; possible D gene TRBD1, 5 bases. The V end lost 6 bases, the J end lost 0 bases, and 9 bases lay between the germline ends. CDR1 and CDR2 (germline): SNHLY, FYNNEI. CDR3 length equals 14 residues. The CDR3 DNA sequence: TGTGCCAGCAGGAGCAGGGTCTCTGGAAACACCATATATTTT. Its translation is CASRSRVSGNTIYF.

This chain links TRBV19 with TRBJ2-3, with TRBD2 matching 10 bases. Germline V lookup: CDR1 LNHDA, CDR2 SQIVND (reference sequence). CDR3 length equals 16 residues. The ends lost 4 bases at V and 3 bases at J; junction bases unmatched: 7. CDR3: CASSKGAGGRTDTQYF. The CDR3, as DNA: TGTGCCAGTAGTAAAGGAGCGGGAGGGCGGACAGATACGCAGTATTTT.

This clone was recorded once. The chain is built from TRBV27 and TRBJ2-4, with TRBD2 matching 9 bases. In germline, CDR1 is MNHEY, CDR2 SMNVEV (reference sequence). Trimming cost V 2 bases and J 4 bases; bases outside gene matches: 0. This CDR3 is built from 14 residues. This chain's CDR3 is CASSLAGGKNIQYF. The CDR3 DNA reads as TGTGCCAGCAGTTTAGCGGGAGGGAAAAACATTCAGTACTTC.

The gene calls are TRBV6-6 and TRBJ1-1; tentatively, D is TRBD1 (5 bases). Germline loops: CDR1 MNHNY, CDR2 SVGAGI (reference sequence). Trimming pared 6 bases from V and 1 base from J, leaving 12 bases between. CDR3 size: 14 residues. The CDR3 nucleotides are TGTGCCAGCAGACCTCTAACAGGGAACACTGAAGCTTTCTTT. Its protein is CASRPLTGNTEAFF.

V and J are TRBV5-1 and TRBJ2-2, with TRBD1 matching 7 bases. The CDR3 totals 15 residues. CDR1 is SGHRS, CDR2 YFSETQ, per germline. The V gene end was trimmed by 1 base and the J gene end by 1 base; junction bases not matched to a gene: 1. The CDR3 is CASSLWDRNTGELFF. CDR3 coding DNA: TGCGCCAGCAGCTTGTGGGACAGGAACACCGGGGAGCTGTTTTTT.

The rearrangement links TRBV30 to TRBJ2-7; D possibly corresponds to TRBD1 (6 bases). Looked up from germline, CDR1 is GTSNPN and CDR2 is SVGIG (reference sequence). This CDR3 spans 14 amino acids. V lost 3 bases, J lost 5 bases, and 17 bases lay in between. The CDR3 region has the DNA TGTGCCTGGAGGGGGAGAAGGGGGTACGACGAGCAGTACTTC. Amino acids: CAWRGRRGYDEQYF.

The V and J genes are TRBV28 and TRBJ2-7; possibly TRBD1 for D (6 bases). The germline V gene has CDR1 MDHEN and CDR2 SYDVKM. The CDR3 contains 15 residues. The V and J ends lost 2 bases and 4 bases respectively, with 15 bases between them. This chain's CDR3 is CASSLGQTIIYEQYF. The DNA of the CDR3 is TGTGCCAGCAGTTTAGGACAGACGATAATATACGAGCAGTACTTC.

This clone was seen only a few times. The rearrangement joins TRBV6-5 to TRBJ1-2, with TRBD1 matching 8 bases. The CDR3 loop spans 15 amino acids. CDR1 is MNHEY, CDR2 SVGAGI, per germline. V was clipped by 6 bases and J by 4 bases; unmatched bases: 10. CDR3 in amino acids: CASRRTQGAGYGYTF. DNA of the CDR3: TGTGCCAGCAGAAGAACGCAGGGGGCTGGCTATGGCTACACCTTC.

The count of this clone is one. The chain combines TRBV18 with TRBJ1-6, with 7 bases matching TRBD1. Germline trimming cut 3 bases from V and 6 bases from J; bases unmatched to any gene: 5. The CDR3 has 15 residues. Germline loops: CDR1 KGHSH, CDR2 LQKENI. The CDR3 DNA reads TGTGCCAGCTCACCCGGGACAGTCCGTAATTCACCCCTCCACTTT. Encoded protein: CASSPGTVRNSPLHF.

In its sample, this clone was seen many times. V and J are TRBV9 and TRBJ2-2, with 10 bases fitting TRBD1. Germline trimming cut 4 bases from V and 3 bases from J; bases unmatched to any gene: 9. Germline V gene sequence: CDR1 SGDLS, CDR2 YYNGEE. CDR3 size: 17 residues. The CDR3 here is CASSTPTGTGDTGELFF. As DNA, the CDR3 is TGTGCCAGCAGCACACCGACCGGGACAGGGGACACCGGGGAGCTGTTTTTT.

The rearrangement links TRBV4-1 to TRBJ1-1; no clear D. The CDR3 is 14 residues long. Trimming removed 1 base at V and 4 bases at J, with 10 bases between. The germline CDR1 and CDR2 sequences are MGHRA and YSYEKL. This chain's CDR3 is CASSQAGRSTEAFF. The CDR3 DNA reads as TGCGCCAGCAGCCAAGCGGGGAGGAGCACTGAAGCTTTCTTT.

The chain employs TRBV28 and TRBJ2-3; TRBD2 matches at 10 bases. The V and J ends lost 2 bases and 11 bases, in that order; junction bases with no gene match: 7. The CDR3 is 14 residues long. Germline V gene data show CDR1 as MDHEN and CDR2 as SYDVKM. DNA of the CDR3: TGTGCCAGCAGTTTACCACACGGACTAGCGGAGCAGTATTTT. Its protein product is CASSLPHGLAEQYF.

The CDR3 here is CASSQDSVGGYRFF. Here the CDR3 DNA reads TGTGCCAGCAGCCAAGATTCGGTGGGGGGTTATCGGTTCTTC. The rearrangement uses TRBV3-1 (or the pseudogene TRBV3-2) and TRBJ2-1, with D perhaps TRBD2 (6 bases). CDR3 length: 14 amino acids. Deletions cut 0 bases from V and 15 bases from J, with 18 bases between. The germline V gene has CDR1 LGHDT and CDR2 YNNKEL (reference sequence).

The CDR3 spells CASSLGQGKTGNTIYF. CDR3 sequence (DNA): TGCGCCAGCAGCTTGGGCCAGGGGAAGACTGGAAACACCATATATTTT. This chain uses TRBV5-1 with TRBJ1-3; D possibly corresponds to TRBD1 (6 bases). From germline, CDR1 is SGHRS and CDR2 YFSETQ. This CDR3 has 16 amino acids. V lost 0 bases and J lost 2, with 12 bases in between.

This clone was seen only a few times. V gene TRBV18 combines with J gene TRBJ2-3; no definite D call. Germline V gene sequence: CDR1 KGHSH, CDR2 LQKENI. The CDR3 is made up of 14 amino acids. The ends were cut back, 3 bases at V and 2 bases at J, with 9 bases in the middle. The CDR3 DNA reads TGTGCCAGCTCACCTGTCCAAAACACAGATACGCAGTATTTT. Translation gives CASSPVQNTDTQYF.

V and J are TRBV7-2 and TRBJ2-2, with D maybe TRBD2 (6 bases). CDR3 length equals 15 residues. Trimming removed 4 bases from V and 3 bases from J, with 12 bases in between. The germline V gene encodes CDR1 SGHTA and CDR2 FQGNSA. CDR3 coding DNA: TGTGCCAGCAGCTCCAGGGTAGCGGACACCGGGGAGCTGTTTTTT. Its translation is CASSSRVADTGELFF.

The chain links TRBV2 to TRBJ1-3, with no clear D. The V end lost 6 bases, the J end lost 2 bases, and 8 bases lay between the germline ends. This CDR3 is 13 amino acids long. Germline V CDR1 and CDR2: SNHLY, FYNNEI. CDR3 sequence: CASRLGPGNTIYF. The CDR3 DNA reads TGTGCCAGCAGACTTGGGCCTGGAAACACCATATATTTT.

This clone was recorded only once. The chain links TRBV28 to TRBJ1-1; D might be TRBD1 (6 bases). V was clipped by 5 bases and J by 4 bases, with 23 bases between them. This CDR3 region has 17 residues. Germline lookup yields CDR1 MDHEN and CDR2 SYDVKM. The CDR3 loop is CASSETGLRKKRTEAFF. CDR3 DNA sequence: TGTGCCAGCAGTGAGACAGGCCTCAGGAAGAAGCGCACTGAAGCTTTCTTT.

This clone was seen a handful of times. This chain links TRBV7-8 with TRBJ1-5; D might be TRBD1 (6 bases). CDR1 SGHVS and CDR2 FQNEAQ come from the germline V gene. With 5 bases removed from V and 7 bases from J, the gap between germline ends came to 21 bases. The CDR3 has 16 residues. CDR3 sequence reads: CASSPRGGVEYQPQHF. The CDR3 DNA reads TGTGCCAGCAGCCCCCGGGGGGGCGTCGAATACCAGCCCCAGCATTTT.

CDR3 region: CASSPQAGQTNSPLHF. The CDR3 DNA reads TGTGCCAGCAGCCCCCAGGCGGGACAGACGAATTCACCCCTCCACTTT. This chain uses TRBV6-2 or TRBV6-3 with TRBJ1-6; 7 bases are a match to TRBD1. CDR1 is MNHEY and CDR2 is SVGEGT in the germline V gene. This CDR3 contains 16 residues. V trimming: 6 bases; J trimming: 7 bases; junction bases outside the gene matches: 12.

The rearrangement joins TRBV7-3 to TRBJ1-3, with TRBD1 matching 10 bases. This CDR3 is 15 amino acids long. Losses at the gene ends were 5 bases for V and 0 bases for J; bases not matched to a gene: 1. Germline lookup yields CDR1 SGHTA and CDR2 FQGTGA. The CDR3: CASSRDRGSGNTIYF. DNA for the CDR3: TGTGCCAGCAGCCGGGACAGGGGCTCTGGAAACACCATATATTTT.

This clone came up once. CDR3 in amino acids: CASSLRTGMVNEQFF. In nucleotides, the CDR3 is TGTGCCAGCAGCTTAAGGACAGGGATGGTGAATGAGCAGTTCTTC. The chain joins TRBV11-2 to TRBJ2-1; TRBD1 agrees at 8 bases. CDR3 length: 15 residues. In germline, CDR1 is SGHAT, CDR2 FQNNGV. J gave up 7 bases and V 2 bases, and 7 bases lay outside the gene matches.

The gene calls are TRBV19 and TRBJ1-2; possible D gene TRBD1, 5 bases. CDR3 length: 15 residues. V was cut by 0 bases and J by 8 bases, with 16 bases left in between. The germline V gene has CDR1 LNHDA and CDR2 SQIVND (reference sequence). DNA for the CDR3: TGTGCCAGTAGTATAGATGGGCCAGGGTATTCGGGCTACACCTTC. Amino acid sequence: CASSIDGPGYSGYTF.

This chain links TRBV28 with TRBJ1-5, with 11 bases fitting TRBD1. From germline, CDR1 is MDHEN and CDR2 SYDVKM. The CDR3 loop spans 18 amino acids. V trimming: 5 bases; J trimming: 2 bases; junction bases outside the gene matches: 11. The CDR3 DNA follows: TGTGCCAGCAGTCCGGACAGGGGGCTCCATTCGGGCAATCAGCCCCAGCATTTT. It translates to CASSPDRGLHSGNQPQHF.

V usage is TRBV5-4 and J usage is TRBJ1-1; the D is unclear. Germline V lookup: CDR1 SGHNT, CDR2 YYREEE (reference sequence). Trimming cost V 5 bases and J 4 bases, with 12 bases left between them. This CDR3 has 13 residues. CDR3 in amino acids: CASSRSGGTEAFF. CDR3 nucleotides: TGTGCCAGCAGTCGATCCGGCGGCACTGAAGCTTTCTTT.